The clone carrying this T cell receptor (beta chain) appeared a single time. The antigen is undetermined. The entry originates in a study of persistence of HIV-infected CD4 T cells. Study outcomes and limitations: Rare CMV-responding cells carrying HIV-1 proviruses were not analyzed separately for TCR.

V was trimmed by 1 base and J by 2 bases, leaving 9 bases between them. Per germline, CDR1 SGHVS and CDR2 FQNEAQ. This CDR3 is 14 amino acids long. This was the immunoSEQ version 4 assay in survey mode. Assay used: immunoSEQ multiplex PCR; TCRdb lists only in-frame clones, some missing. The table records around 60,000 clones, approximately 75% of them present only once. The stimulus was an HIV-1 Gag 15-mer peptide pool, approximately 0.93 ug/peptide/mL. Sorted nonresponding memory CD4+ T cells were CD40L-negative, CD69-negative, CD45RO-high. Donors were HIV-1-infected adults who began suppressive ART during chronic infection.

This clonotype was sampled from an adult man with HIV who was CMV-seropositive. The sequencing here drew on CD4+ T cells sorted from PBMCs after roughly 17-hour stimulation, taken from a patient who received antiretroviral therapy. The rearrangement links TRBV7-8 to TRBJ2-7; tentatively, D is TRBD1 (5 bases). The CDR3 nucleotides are TGTGCCAGCAGCTTAGATCAGGGCCCCTACGAGCAGTACTTC. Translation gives CASSLDQGPYEQYF.